These 27 T cell receptor beta chains came from one sample sequenced in a study of blood T cell repertoires in COVID-19. Method: immunoSEQ multiplex PCR; TCRdb's copy keeps in-frame clones and lacks some. The profile shows over 35,000 clones, 75% to 90% of them singletons. Sequencing was carried out using peripheral blood. These receptors were obtained from a middle-aged man with acute or convalescent COVID-19.

The V gene is TRBV18, the J gene TRBJ1-1; D is unclear. V was pared by 1 base and J by 5 bases, with 8 bases between. The CDR3 contains 13 residues. The germline gives CDR1 KGHSH, CDR2 LQKENI. CDR3 protein: CASSPRRETEAFF. DNA for the CDR3: TGTGCCAGCTCACCACGGAGGGAAACTGAAGCTTTCTTT.

This clone appeared once. The rearrangement joins TRBV11-2 to TRBJ1-3; D gene ambiguous. The V end was cut by 5 bases, the J end by 0 bases, with 20 bases between. CDR3 length equals 18 residues. Looked up from germline, CDR1 is SGHAT and CDR2 is FQNNGV. The CDR3 nucleotides read TGTGCCAGCAGCCCCGGCCGACTTGGAGCCTACTCTGGAAACACCATATATTTT. Its protein product is CASSPGRLGAYSGNTIYF.

The V and J genes are TRBV5-1 and TRBJ2-1, with D possibly matching TRBD1 (6 bases). The ends were cut back, 1 base at V and 4 bases at J, with 12 bases in the middle. The CDR3 runs to 15 residues. Germline V gives CDR1 SGHRS, CDR2 YFSETQ. DNA for the CDR3: TGCGCCAGCAGCTTGAGTGGGGGCCAGTACAATGAGCAGTTCTTC. Translation: CASSLSGGQYNEQFF.

This rearrangement joins TRBV27 to TRBJ1-4; 7 positions agree with TRBD1. V gave up 4 bases and J gave up 8 bases; unmatched junction bases: 7. CDR3 length: 14 residues. The V gene's germline CDR1 is MNHEY and CDR2 SMNVEV (reference sequence). The CDR3: CASSSRQGHEKLFF. The CDR3 nucleotides are TGTGCCAGCAGTTCTCGACAGGGTCACGAAAAACTGTTTTTT.

Only one count was recorded for this clone. The V gene is TRBV11-3, the J gene TRBJ2-1, with 7 positions matching TRBD2. The CDR3 has 15 amino acids. Per germline, CDR1 SGHNT and CDR2 YENEEA. The trim removed 1 base at V and 4 bases at J, leaving 4 bases unmatched. The CDR3 coding sequence is TGTGCCAGCAGCTTAGCGGGGGGATCTTACAATGAGCAGTTCTTC. It translates to CASSLAGGSYNEQFF. Complete variable domain (other parts from reference TRBV11-3 and TRBJ2-1): EAGVVQSPRYKIIEKKQPVAFWCNPISGHNTLYWYLQNLGQGPELLIRYENEEAVDDSQLPKDRFSAERLKGVDSTLKIQPAELGDSAVYLCASSLAGGSYNEQFFGPGTRLTVL.

The chain carries TRBV20-1 and TRBJ1-5, with D unclear. CDR3 length equals 13 residues. Germline CDR1 and CDR2: DFQATT and SNEGSKA (reference sequence). The V end was cut by 3 bases, the J end by 1 base, with 7 bases between. The CDR3 nucleotides are TGCAGTGCTAGTAAAGAGAGCAATCAGCCCCAGCATTTT. Protein product: CSASKESNQPQHF.

The chain employs TRBV7-2 and TRBJ2-1, with 14 bases identical to TRBD2. The CDR3 totals 15 residues. CDR1 and CDR2 (germline): SGHTA, FQGNSA. V lost 4 bases, J lost 12 bases, and 8 bases stayed unmatched. The DNA of the CDR3 is TGTGCCAGCAGCTCCAGACTAGCGGGGGGGCCAGTGCAGTTCTTC. It is translated as CASSSRLAGGPVQFF.

The V and J genes are TRBV6-2 or TRBV6-3 and TRBJ1-5; D unresolved. V lost 6 bases and J 3 bases, leaving 9 bases between the germline ends. The germline V gene encodes CDR1 MNHEY and CDR2 SVGEGT. The CDR3 spans 13 residues. The DNA of the CDR3 is TGTGCCAGCAGCACCGACTTCAATCAGCCCCAGCATTTT. The encoded protein is CASSTDFNQPQHF.

The rearrangement links TRBV9 to TRBJ2-3; 7 bases are a match to TRBD2. V shed 0 bases, J shed 0 bases, and the junction held 4 bases outside the gene matches. This CDR3 comprises 16 residues. Germline CDR1 SGDLS, CDR2 YYNGEE. The CDR3 is CASSVVLGGSTDTQYF. CDR3 DNA sequence: TGTGCCAGCAGCGTAGTGCTGGGGGGGAGCACAGATACGCAGTATTTT.

The gene calls are TRBV9 and TRBJ1-3; TRBD1 aligns across 11 bases. The CDR3 contains 17 residues. CDR1 is SGDLS, CDR2 YYNGEE, per germline. With 3 bases clipped from V and 0 bases from J, the junction kept 5 bases outside the gene matches. The CDR3 spells CASSGRDRGSSGNTIYF. The CDR3 DNA sequence: TGTGCCAGCAGCGGACGGGACAGGGGGAGCTCTGGAAACACCATATATTTT.

The chain uses TRBV7-3 and TRBJ1-1; no clear D. From germline, CDR1 is SGHTA and CDR2 FQGTGA. V dropped 5 bases and J dropped 1 base, with 8 bases sitting between them. This CDR3 contains 13 residues. Here the CDR3 reads CASSTAGNTEAFF. As DNA, the CDR3 is TGTGCCAGCAGCACAGCTGGGAACACTGAAGCTTTCTTT.

The rearrangement links TRBV5-6 to TRBJ1-1, with D hard to call. CDR1 SGHDT and CDR2 YYEEEE come from the germline V gene. CDR3 length: 13 residues. Trimming stripped 7 bases from V and 2 bases from J, with 12 bases between. CDR3 amino acids: CASRGPGNTEAFF. CDR3 coding DNA: TGTGCCAGCCGCGGCCCGGGAAACACTGAAGCTTTCTTT.

V usage is TRBV29-1 and J usage is TRBJ2-1; a weak D match, TRBD2 (7 bases). This CDR3 spans 15 amino acids. The V and J ends lost 2 bases and 7 bases respectively, with 18 bases between them. CDR1 is SQVTM and CDR2 is ANQGSEA in the germline V gene. CDR3 protein: CSVEPSRGGANEQFF. In DNA, the CDR3 is TGCAGCGTTGAACCCTCGAGGGGGGGGGCAAATGAGCAGTTCTTC.

The V and J genes are TRBV29-1 and TRBJ2-1; tentatively, D is TRBD2 (6 bases). Trimming left V 6 bases short and J 12 bases short, with 15 bases between. The CDR3 length is 11 residues. Germline CDR1 reads SQVTM; CDR2 reads ANQGSEA. The CDR3 DNA follows: TGCAGCGTCGCTCGGGACTCCCCGCAGTTCTTC. It translates to CSVARDSPQFF.

This chain links TRBV6-6 with TRBJ2-7; 7 nucleotides agree with TRBD2. There are 14 residues in the CDR3. The J segment lost 4 bases and the V segment lost 2 bases, leaving 5 bases of the junction unmatched. The germline gives CDR1 MNHNY, CDR2 SVGAGI (reference sequence). CDR3 DNA sequence: TGTGCCAGCAGTTACCCGGGGGGAGGATACGAGCAGTACTTC. Protein: CASSYPGGGYEQYF.

This rearrangement joins TRBV5-6 to TRBJ1-2, with D possibly being TRBD1 (5 bases). Trimming removed 2 bases at V and 6 bases at J, with 14 bases between. The V gene's germline CDR1 is SGHDT and CDR2 YYEEEE. The CDR3 has 14 amino acids. As DNA, the CDR3 is TGTGCCAGCAGCTTCGCCGACAGACTCGATGGCTACACCTTC. Translation: CASSFADRLDGYTF.

The chain couples TRBV4-3 to TRBJ2-5; 8 bases are shared with TRBD2. Germline V CDR1 and CDR2: LGHNA, YSLEER. The V segment lost 1 base and the J segment 3 bases; nucleotides outside the gene matches: 13. This CDR3 region has 18 residues. CDR3 loop: CASSQGLGRGGREETQYF. The CDR3 DNA sequence: TGCGCCAGCAGCCAAGGCCTCGGGAGGGGGGGCCGTGAAGAGACCCAGTACTTC.

The J gene is TRBJ2-2, the V gene TRBV27; D is unclear. Germline V gene data show CDR1 as MNHEY and CDR2 as SMNVEV (reference sequence). The ends were cut back, 3 bases at V and 8 bases at J, with 10 bases in the middle. The CDR3 covers 13 residues. DNA of the CDR3: TGTGCCAGCAGTTTCGGAGAAATAGGGGAGCTGTTTTTT. As protein: CASSFGEIGELFF.

The chain employs TRBV18 and TRBJ2-5; 7 nucleotides line up with TRBD1. The V gene end was trimmed by 3 bases and the J gene end by 3 bases; junction bases not matched to a gene: 4. The germline CDR1 and CDR2 sequences are KGHSH and LQKENI. This CDR3 contains 14 residues. The CDR3 DNA is TGTGCCAGCTCACCCCTACAGGGGAAAGAGACCCAGTACTTC. It codes for CASSPLQGKETQYF.

Only a few counts were recorded for this clone. The J gene is TRBJ1-4, the V gene TRBV14; D call uncertain. Germline V gene lookup returns CDR1 SGHDN and CDR2 FVKESK. Trimming stripped 5 bases from V and 6 bases from J, with 7 bases between. This CDR3 is built from 12 residues. The CDR3 loop reads CASSYSYEKLFF. The CDR3 DNA is TGTGCCAGCAGCTATTCGTATGAAAAACTGTTTTTT.

V usage is TRBV7-2 and J usage is TRBJ1-6, with a possible D match to TRBD1 (6 bases). Trimming left V 2 bases short and J 5 bases short, with 10 bases between. The CDR3 is made up of 15 amino acids. The germline CDR1 and CDR2 sequences are SGHTA and FQGNSA. The CDR3 sequence is CASSLLGQHNSPLHF. CDR3 DNA sequence: TGTGCCAGCAGCTTACTGGGACAACATAATTCACCCCTCCACTTT.

The V and J genes are TRBV24-1 and TRBJ1-5; 10 bases agree with TRBD1. J lost 0 bases, V lost 7 bases, and 8 bases had no gene match. Germline CDR1 reads KGHDR; CDR2 reads SFDVKD. The length of the CDR3 is 17 residues. The CDR3 region has the DNA TGTGCCACCAGCCCCGGGACAGGGGTTATTAGCAATCAGCCCCAGCATTTT. This sequence encodes CATSPGTGVISNQPQHF.

The chain combines TRBV4-2 with TRBJ1-3; 7 bases agree with TRBD1. V was clipped by 0 bases and J by 1 base; unmatched bases: 6. CDR1 and CDR2 from the germline V gene are LGHNA and YNFKEQ. The CDR3 sequence is 17 residues long. Written as DNA, the CDR3 is TGTGCCAGCAGCCAAGATCGAGGGGGCGTTTCTGGAAACACCATATATTTT. It codes for CASSQDRGGVSGNTIYF.

V is TRBV5-5 and J is TRBJ2-7; TRBD2 matches 13 bases. Germline CDR1 is SGHKS and CDR2 is YYEKEE (reference sequence). Losses at the gene ends were 4 bases for V and 3 bases for J; bases not matched to a gene: 7. The CDR3 length is 16 residues. The CDR3 sequence is CASSKGLAGNLYEQYF. Written as DNA, the CDR3 is TGTGCCAGCAGCAAGGGACTAGCGGGGAATCTCTACGAGCAGTACTTC.

The genes are TRBV7-2 and TRBJ1-1; D possibly corresponds to TRBD1 (5 bases). V shed 4 bases and J shed 4 bases, with 13 bases lying between them. Germline V CDR1 and CDR2: SGHTA, FQGNSA. This CDR3 is built from 14 residues. CDR3 bases: TGTGCCAGCAGCTCCAGGACGGGGGGCACTGAAGCTTTCTTT. Protein sequence: CASSSRTGGTEAFF. Combining the CDR3 with reference TRBV7-2 and TRBJ1-1 gives the whole variable domain GAGVSQSPSNKVTEKGKDVELRCDPISGHTALYWYRQSLGQGLEFLIYFQGNSAPDKSGLPSDRFSAERTGGSVSTLTIQRTQQEDSAVYLCASSSRTGGTEAFFGQGTRLTVV.

This clone was recorded once. V and J are TRBV19 and TRBJ1-2, with 7 nucleotides matching TRBD1. V shed 6 bases and J 6 bases; nucleotides not matched to a gene: 7. Germline V gene data show CDR1 as LNHDA and CDR2 as SQIVND (reference sequence). The CDR3 runs 13 residues. CDR3 DNA: TGTGCCAGTAGGGAACAGGGGTTAGATGGCTACACCTTC. Translating it yields CASREQGLDGYTF.

The genes are TRBV7-3 and TRBJ2-3, with D possibly being TRBD2 (6 bases). The V gene's germline CDR1 is SGHTA and CDR2 FQGTGA. V gave up 5 bases and J gave up 3 bases, with 12 bases separating them. The CDR3 runs 14 residues. In nucleotides, the CDR3 is TGTGCCAGCAGCCTTAATGGGGGGACAGATACGCAGTATTTT. It yields the protein CASSLNGGTDTQYF.